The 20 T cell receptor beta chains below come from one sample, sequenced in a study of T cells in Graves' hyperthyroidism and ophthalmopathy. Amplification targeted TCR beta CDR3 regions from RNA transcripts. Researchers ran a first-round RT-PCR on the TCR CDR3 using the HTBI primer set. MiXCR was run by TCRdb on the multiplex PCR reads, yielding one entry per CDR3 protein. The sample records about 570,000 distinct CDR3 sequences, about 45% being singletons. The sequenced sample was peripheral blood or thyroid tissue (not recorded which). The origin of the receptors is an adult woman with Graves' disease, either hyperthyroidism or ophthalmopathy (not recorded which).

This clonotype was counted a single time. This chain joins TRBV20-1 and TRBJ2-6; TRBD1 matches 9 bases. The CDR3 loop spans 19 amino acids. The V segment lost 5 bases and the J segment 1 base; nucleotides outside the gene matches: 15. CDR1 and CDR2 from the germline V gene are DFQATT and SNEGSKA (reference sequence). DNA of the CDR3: TGCAGTGCTCCGCAATTCAAGACAGGGGGTACTTCTGGGGCCAACGTCCTGACTTTC. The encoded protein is CSAPQFKTGGTSGANVLTF.

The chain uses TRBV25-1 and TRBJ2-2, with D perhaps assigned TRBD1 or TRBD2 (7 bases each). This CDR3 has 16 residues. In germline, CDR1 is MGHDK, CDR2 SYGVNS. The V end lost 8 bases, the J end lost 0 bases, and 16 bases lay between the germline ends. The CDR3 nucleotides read TGTGCCAGCCAATCAGCGGGGACAGCGAACACCGGGGAGCTGTTTTTT. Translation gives CASQSAGTANTGELFF. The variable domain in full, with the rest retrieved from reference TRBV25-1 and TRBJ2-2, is EADIYQTPRYLVIGTGKKITLECSQTMGHDKMYWYQQDPGMELHLIHYSYGVNSTEKGDLSSESTVSRIRTEHFPLTLESARPSHTSQYLCASQSAGTANTGELFFGEGSRLTVL.

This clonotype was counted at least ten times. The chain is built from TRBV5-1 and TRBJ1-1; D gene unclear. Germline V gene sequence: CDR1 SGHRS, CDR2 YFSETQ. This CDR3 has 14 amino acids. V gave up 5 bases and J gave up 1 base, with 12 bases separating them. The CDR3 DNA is TGCGCCAGCAGTTCCCCGAAACAGAACACTGAAGCTTTCTTT. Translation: CASSSPKQNTEAFF.

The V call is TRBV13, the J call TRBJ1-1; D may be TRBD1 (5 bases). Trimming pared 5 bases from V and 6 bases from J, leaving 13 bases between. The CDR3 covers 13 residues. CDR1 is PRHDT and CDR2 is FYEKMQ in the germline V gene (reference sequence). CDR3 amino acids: CASSLPGDAEAFF. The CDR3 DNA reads TGTGCCAGCAGCCTTCCTGGGGACGCTGAAGCTTTCTTT.

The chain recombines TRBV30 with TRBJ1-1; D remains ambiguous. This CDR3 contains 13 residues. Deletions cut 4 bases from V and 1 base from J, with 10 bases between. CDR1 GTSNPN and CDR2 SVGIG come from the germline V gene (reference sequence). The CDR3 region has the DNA TGTGCCTGGAATGAGGGTTGGAACACTGAAGCTTTCTTT. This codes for CAWNEGWNTEAFF.

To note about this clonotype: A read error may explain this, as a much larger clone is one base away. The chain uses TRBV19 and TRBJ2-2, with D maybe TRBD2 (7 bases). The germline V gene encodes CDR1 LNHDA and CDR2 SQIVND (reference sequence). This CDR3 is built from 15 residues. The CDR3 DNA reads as TGTGCCAGTATAGATGGGGGGGCCTCCACCGGGGAGCTGTCTTTT. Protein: CASIDGGASTGELSF. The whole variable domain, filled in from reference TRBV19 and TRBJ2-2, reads DGGITQSPKYLFRKEGQNVTLSCEQNLNHDAMYWYRQDPGQGLRLIYYSQIVNDFQKGDIAEGYSVSREKKESFPLTVTSAQKNPTAFYLCASIDGGASTGELSFGEGSRLTVL.

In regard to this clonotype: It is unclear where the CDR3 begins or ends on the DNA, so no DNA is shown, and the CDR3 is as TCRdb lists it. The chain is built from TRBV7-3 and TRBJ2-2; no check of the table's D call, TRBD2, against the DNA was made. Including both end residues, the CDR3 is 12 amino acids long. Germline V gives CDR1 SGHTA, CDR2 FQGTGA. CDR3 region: CASSWTSGSCFF.

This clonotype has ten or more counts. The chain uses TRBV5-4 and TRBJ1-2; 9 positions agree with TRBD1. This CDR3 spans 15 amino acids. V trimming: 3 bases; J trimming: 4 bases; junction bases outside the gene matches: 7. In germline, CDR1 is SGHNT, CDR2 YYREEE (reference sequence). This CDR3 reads CASSSTGGVGYGYTF. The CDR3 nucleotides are TGTGCCAGCAGCTCGACAGGGGGGGTTGGCTATGGCTACACCTTC.

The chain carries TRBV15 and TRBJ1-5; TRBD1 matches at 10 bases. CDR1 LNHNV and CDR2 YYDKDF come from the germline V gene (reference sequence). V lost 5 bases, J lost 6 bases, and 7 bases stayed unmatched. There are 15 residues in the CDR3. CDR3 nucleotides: TGTGCCACCAGCGGGACAGGGGAAGGGGGTCAGCCCCAGCATTTT. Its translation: CATSGTGEGGQPQHF. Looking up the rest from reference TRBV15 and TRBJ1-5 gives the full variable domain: DAMVIQNPRYQVTQFGKPVTLSCSQTLNHNVMYWYQQKSSQAPKLLFHYYDKDFNNEADTPDNFQSRRPNTSFCFLDIRSPGLGDTAMYLCATSGTGEGGQPQHFGDGTRLSIL.

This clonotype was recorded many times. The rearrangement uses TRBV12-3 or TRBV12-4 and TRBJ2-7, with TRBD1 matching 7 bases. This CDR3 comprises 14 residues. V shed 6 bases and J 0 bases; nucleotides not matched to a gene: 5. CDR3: CASRTGTRSYEQYF. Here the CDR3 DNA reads TGTGCCAGCAGGACAGGGACCCGCTCCTACGAGCAGTACTTC.

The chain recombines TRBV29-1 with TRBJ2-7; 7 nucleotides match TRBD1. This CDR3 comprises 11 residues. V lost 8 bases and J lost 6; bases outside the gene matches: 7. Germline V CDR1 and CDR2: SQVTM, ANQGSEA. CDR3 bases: TGCAGCTTGCGACAGGGCTCCGAGCAGTACTTC. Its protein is CSLRQGSEQYF.

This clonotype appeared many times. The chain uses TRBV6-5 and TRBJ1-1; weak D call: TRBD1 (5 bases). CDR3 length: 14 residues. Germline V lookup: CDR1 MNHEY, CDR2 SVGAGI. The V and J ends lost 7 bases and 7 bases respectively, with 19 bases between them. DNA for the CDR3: TGTGCCAGCACCCGACCAGGGAGGGTCGGTGAAGCTTTCTTT. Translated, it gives CASTRPGRVGEAFF.

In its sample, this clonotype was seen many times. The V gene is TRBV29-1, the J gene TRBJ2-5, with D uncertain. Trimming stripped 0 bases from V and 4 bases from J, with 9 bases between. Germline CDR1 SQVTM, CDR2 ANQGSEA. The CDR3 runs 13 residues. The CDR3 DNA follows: TGCAGCGTTGAAGATCGAGAAGCAGAGACCCAGTACTTC. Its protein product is CSVEDREAETQYF.

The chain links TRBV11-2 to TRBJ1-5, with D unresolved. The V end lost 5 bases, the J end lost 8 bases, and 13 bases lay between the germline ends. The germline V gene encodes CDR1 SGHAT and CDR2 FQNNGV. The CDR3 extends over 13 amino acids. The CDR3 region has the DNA TGTGCCAGCAGCCTTCCGGGGAGAGAGCCCCAGCATTTT. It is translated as CASSLPGREPQHF.

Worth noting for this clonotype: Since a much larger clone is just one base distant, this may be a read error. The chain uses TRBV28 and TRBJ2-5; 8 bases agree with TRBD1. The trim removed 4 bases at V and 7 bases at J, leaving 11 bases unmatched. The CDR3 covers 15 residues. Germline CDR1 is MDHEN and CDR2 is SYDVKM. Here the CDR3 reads CASSSRDRTELTQYF. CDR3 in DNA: TGTGCCAGCAGTTCCCGGGACAGGACCGAGCTGACCCAGTACTTC.

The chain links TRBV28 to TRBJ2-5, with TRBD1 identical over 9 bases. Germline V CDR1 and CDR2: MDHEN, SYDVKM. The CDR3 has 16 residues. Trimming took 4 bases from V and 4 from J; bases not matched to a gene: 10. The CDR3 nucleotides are TGTGCCAGCAGTTCCCTGACGGGACAGGGCCCAGAGACCCAGTACTTC. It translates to CASSSLTGQGPETQYF.

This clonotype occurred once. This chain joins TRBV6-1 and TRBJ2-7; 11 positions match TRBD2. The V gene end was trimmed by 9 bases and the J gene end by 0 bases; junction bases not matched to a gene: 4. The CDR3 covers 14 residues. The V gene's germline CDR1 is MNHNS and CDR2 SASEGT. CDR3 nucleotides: TGTGCCAGTCTAGCGGGAGGCCTCTCCTACGAGCAGTACTTC. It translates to CASLAGGLSYEQYF.

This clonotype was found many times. CDR3 region: CASSRDRADGKLFF. Here the CDR3 DNA reads TGTGCCAGCAGTCGGGACAGGGCGGATGGAAAACTGTTTTTT. The V and J genes are TRBV5-5 and TRBJ1-4; 9 bases are shared with TRBD1. V lost 5 bases, J lost 10 bases, and 9 bases stayed unmatched. Germline CDR1 SGHKS, CDR2 YYEKEE (reference sequence). CDR3 length: 14 amino acids.

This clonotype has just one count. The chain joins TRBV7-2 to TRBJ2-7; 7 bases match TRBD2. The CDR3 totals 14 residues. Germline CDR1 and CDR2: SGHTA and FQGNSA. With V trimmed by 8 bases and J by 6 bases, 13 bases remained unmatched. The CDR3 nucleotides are TGTGCCAGCTTGCCCGGGACTACCGTGGGCGAGCAGTACTTC. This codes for CASLPGTTVGEQYF.

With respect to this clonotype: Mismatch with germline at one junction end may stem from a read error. CDR3 sequence: CATSRDRVNSGYTF. The CDR3 region has the DNA TGTGCCACCAGCAGGGACAGGGTCAACTCTGGCTACACCTTC. The V and J genes are TRBV15 and TRBJ1-2, with 8 bases fitting TRBD1. The CDR3 has 14 amino acids. Germline CDR1 is LNHNV and CDR2 is YYDKDF (reference sequence).